This TCR beta chain appears in the sequencing data of a study of cytomegalovirus exposure and HLA in healthy donors. General study results and limits: Being indistinguishable, some V segments were excluded, TRBV6-2 and TRBV6-3 among them.

A multiplex PCR was run with 60 Vbeta primers and 13 Jbeta primers. The assay was immunoSEQ multiplex PCR, and TCRdb's table has in-frame clones only and misses some. The data contain about 52,000 clones, 72% of them singletons. This clone was recorded only once. Its antigen is currently unknown. This CDR3 contains 13 residues. Germline lookup yields CDR1 LNHDA and CDR2 SQIVND (reference sequence). J gave up 11 bases and V 5 bases, and 9 bases lay outside the gene matches. Material for sequencing was PBMCs. The chain recombines TRBV19 with TRBJ1-5, with TRBD1 identical over 7 bases. This sequence was found in a woman aged 45-60 years in good health and CMV-seronegative. The CDR3 bases are TGTGCCAGTAGTGGACAGGTGGTCGGGGCCCAGCATTTT. Protein product: CASSGQVVGAQHF. The whole variable domain, filled in from reference TRBV19 and TRBJ1-5, reads DGGITQSPKYLFRKEGQNVTLSCEQNLNHDAMYWYRQDPGQGLRLIYYSQIVNDFQKGDIAEGYSVSREKKESFPLTVTSAQKNPTAFYLCASSGQVVGAQHFGDGTRLSIL.